The entry below gives a single TCR beta chain sequence along with its context. What it recognizes is unknown. PCR involved 60 Vbeta and 13 Jbeta primers. The method was immunoSEQ multiplex PCR; TCRdb's version includes in-frame clones alone and lacks a portion of them. The data hold 75,000 to 95,000 clones, with 63% observed a single time. This sample was taken from a study of cytomegalovirus exposure and HLA in healthy donors. The study's findings and limits: In an earlier analysis, most TCR beta V segments were productive about 87% or about 30% of the time.

Germline V gene data show CDR1 as MGHRA and CDR2 as YSYEKL. This CDR3 has 12 amino acids. The V end lost 5 bases, the J end lost 6 bases, and 10 bases lay between the germline ends. Sample: PBMCs. This rearrangement joins TRBV4-1 to TRBJ1-1; no clear D gene. The sequence derives from a woman aged 25 to 39 in good health and CMV-seronegative. In nucleotides, the CDR3 is TGCGCCAGCAGCTTGAACGGGGCTGAAGCTTTCTTT. Protein: CASSLNGAEAFF.